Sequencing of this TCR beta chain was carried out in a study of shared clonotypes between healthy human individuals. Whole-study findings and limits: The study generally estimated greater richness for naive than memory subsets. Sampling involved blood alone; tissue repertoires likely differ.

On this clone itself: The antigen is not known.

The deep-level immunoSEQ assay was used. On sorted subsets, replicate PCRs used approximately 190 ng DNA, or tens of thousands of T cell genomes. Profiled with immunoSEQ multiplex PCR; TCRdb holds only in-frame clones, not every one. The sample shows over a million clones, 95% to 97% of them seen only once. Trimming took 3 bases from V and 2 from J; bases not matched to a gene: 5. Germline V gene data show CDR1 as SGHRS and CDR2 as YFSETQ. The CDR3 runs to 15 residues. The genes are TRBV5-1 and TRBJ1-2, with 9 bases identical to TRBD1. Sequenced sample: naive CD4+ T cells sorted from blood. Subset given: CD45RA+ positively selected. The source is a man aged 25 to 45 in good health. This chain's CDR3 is CASSSGTGWNYGYTF. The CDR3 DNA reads TGCGCCAGCAGCTCCGGGACAGGGTGGAACTATGGCTACACCTTC.